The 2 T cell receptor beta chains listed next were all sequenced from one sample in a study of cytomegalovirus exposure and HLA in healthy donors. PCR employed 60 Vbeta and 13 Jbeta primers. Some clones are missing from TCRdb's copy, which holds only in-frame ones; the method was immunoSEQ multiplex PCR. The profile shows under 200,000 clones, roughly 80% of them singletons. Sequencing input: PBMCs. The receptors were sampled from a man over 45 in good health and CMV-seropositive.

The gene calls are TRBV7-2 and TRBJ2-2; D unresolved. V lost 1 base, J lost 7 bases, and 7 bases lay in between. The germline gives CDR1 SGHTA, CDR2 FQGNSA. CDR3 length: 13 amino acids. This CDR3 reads CASSLVGVGELFF. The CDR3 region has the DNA TGTGCCAGCAGCTTAGTTGGAGTCGGGGAGCTGTTTTTT.

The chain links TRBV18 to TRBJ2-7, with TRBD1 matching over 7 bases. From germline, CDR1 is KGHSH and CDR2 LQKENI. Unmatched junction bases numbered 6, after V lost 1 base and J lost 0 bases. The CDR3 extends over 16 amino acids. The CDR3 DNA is TGTGCCAGCTCACCACGGACAGGCGCCCACTCCTACGAGCAGTACTTC. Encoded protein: CASSPRTGAHSYEQYF.